The 22 T cell receptor beta chains listed next were all sequenced from one sample in a study of T cells in Graves' hyperthyroidism and ophthalmopathy. Regions amplified from RNA transcripts were the TCR beta CDR3 regions. Carried out on the TCR CDR3, a first-round RT-PCR used the HTBI primer set. MiXCR, applied by TCRdb to the multiplex PCR reads, yields one record per CDR3 protein. In the table there are over 350,000 distinct CDR3 sequences, approximately 17% of which are singletons. Material for sequencing was blood. These TCRs come from a man between 18 and 35 years old with Graves' ophthalmopathy.

This clonotype was detected a few times. V is TRBV6-1 and J is TRBJ1-5; D gene unclear. Looked up from germline, CDR1 is MNHNS and CDR2 is SASEGT. The CDR3 loop spans 15 amino acids. With 3 bases removed from V and 1 base from J, the gap between germline ends came to 10 bases. CDR3 sequence reads: CASSDFSVSNQPQHF. CDR3 bases: TGTGCCAGCAGTGATTTTAGTGTGAGCAATCAGCCCCAGCATTTT.

This clonotype occurred a few times. The chain links TRBV18 to TRBJ2-3; perhaps TRBD1 as D (5 bases). Deletions cut 3 bases from V and 4 bases from J, with 14 bases between. CDR1 is KGHSH and CDR2 is LQKENI in the germline V gene. This CDR3 spans 15 amino acids. CDR3 sequence reads: CASSPYEGAADTQYF. CDR3 coding DNA: TGTGCCAGCTCACCTTACGAAGGGGCGGCAGATACGCAGTATTTT.

The rearrangement uses TRBV5-5 and TRBJ1-2; possible D gene TRBD1, 6 bases. Between the trimmed V and J ends, which lost 4 bases and 2 bases, there was a span of 15 bases. Germline CDR1 reads SGHKS; CDR2 reads YYEKEE (reference sequence). The CDR3 covers 15 residues. The CDR3 here is CASSAVGGLNYGYTF. CDR3 coding DNA: TGTGCCAGCAGCGCCGTAGGGGGGTTGAACTATGGCTACACCTTC.

Ten or more counts support this clonotype. V and J are TRBV27 and TRBJ2-1; no reliable D call. The CDR3 has 15 residues. Between the trimmed V and J ends, which lost 6 bases and 8 bases, there was a span of 20 bases. The germline gives CDR1 MNHEY, CDR2 SMNVEV (reference sequence). The CDR3 region is CASSRPAAKGYEQFF. DNA for the CDR3: TGTGCCAGCAGCCGGCCGGCAGCGAAGGGTTATGAGCAGTTCTTC.

This clonotype showed up just a few times. The chain couples TRBV3-1 to TRBJ2-3; TRBD2 is a possible D gene (7 bases). V gave up 2 bases and J gave up 3 bases, with 15 bases separating them. Germline CDR1 is LGHDT and CDR2 is YNNKEL (reference sequence). The CDR3 covers 16 residues. The CDR3, as DNA: TGTGCCAGCAGCCAATTACCCGGGGGGCGGACAGATACGCAGTATTTT. Translated, it gives CASSQLPGGRTDTQYF.

The chain combines TRBV6-1 with TRBJ1-4; D might be TRBD1 (5 bases). Germline assignment: CDR1 MNHNS and CDR2 SASEGT. The CDR3 extends over 16 amino acids. V was pared by 5 bases and J by 0 bases, with 13 bases between. CDR3 sequence reads: CASSHRGLATNEKLFF. CDR3 DNA sequence: TGTGCCAGCAGTCACCGGGGCCTTGCAACTAATGAAAAACTGTTTTTT.

The J gene is TRBJ1-4, the V gene TRBV7-3, with D perhaps TRBD1 (5 bases). The V end was cut by 0 bases, the J end by 5 bases, with 10 bases between. CDR1 is SGHTA, CDR2 FQGTGA, per germline. The length of the CDR3 is 15 residues. CDR3 DNA: TGTGCCAGCAGCTTAACAGGGGCCGCAAATGAAAAACTGTTTTTT. Translated: CASSLTGAANEKLFF.

This clonotype was observed at least ten times. V is TRBV12-3 or TRBV12-4 and J is TRBJ2-7; no firm D call. The CDR3 has 15 amino acids. V dropped 1 base and J dropped 2 bases, with 12 bases sitting between them. CDR3 amino acids: CASSLGVPPPYEQYF. In DNA form, the CDR3 reads TGTGCCAGCAGTTTAGGAGTCCCACCACCCTACGAGCAGTACTTC.

The chain has TRBV2 and TRBJ1-3; TRBD1 aligns across 10 bases. V dropped 6 bases and J dropped 4; count of bases not matched to a gene: 6. The germline CDR1 and CDR2 sequences are SNHLY and FYNNEI. The CDR3 extends over 15 amino acids. In DNA, the CDR3 is TGTGCCAGCAGGGACGGGACAGGGGCGGGAAACACCATATATTTT. It is translated as CASRDGTGAGNTIYF.

The chain carries TRBV9 and TRBJ2-1; 9 nucleotides align to TRBD1. This CDR3 comprises 18 residues. Germline CDR1 is SGDLS and CDR2 is YYNGEE. V lost 4 bases to trimming and J lost 0 bases; unmatched junction nucleotides: 11. CDR3 DNA sequence: TGTGCCAGCAGCACTCTGGATACGGGACAGGGCTCCTACAATGAGCAGTTCTTC. It yields the protein CASSTLDTGQGSYNEQFF.

This clonotype was counted ten times or more. The chain employs TRBV12-3 or TRBV12-4 and TRBJ1-6; maybe TRBD1 (5 bases). The V and J ends lost 2 bases and 8 bases respectively, with 10 bases between them. The CDR3 is made up of 14 amino acids. The CDR3 nucleotides are TGTGCCAGCAGTTTACGATTAGGGGATTCACCCCTCCACTTT. The encoded protein is CASSLRLGDSPLHF.

This chain links TRBV4-1 with TRBJ1-2; D is uncertain. Between the trimmed V and J ends, which lost 7 bases and 7 bases, there was a span of 1 base. This CDR3 has 8 amino acids. Germline CDR1 reads MGHRA; CDR2 reads YSYEKL. The CDR3 nucleotides read TGCGCCAGCATTGGCTACACCTTC. Translated: CASIGYTF.

The sample holds a few counts of this clonotype. The genes are TRBV7-9 and TRBJ2-7; D might be TRBD2 (5 bases). Per the germline V gene, CDR1 is SEHNR and CDR2 is FQNEAQ (reference sequence). V shed 5 bases and J shed 2 bases, with 10 bases lying between them. The CDR3 is made up of 13 amino acids. Here the CDR3 DNA reads TGTGCCAGCAGCAATGAGGGTGCCTACGAGCAGTACTTC. As protein: CASSNEGAYEQYF.

This clonotype has more than one count but fewer than ten. The chain links TRBV11-3 to TRBJ2-2, with unresolved D. The CDR3 extends over 15 amino acids. V was pared by 3 bases and J by 2 bases, with 10 bases between. From germline, CDR1 is SGHNT and CDR2 YENEEA. CDR3 region: CASSFQADNTGELFF. DNA of the CDR3: TGTGCCAGCAGCTTCCAGGCGGATAACACCGGGGAGCTGTTTTTT.

There are many counts of this clonotype. The CDR3 DNA is TGTGCCAGCAGCTCCCGGGACAGGGGTGGCAATGAGCAGTTCTTC. Translated, it gives CASSSRDRGGNEQFF. The rearrangement joins TRBV3-1 to TRBJ2-1; TRBD1 matches at 10 bases. The germline V gene has CDR1 LGHDT and CDR2 YNNKEL (reference sequence). CDR3 length: 15 amino acids. V gave up 5 bases and J gave up 6 bases; unmatched junction bases: 7.

The rearrangement joins TRBV27 to TRBJ2-5; 11 nucleotides match TRBD2. The junction had 3 bases not matched to a gene; V was cut back by 4 bases and J by 5 bases. CDR1 is MNHEY and CDR2 is SMNVEV in the germline V gene (reference sequence). The CDR3 sequence is 14 residues long. The CDR3 nucleotides read TGTGCCAGCAGTTCCGGACTAGCGGGCGAGACCCAGTACTTC. This gives the protein CASSSGLAGETQYF.

The rearrangement uses TRBV7-9 and TRBJ2-6, with D unclear. Trimming took 5 bases from V and 2 from J, leaving 7 bases between them. Germline values: CDR1 SEHNR, CDR2 FQNEAQ (reference sequence). The CDR3 runs 14 residues. CDR3 sequence: CASSPLPGANVLTF. In nucleotides, the CDR3 is TGTGCCAGCAGCCCTCTTCCTGGGGCCAACGTCCTGACTTTC.

The rearrangement uses TRBV28 and TRBJ1-1; 8 bases map to TRBD1. The junction had 5 bases not matched to a gene; V was cut back by 2 bases and J by 12 bases. Per the germline V gene, CDR1 is MDHEN and CDR2 is SYDVKM. The CDR3 totals 12 residues. CDR3 residues: CASSLRQGKTFF. The CDR3 DNA sequence: TGTGCCAGCAGTTTACGACAGGGGAAAACTTTCTTT.

This clonotype was recorded a few times. CDR3 sequence (DNA): TGTGCCAGTAGTGCAGGACGGACGGTGGGGAACACTGAAGCTTTCTTT. This sequence encodes CASSAGRTVGNTEAFF. The chain combines TRBV19 with TRBJ1-1; D gene ambiguous. V was clipped by 5 bases and J by 1 base, with 17 bases between them. The CDR3 loop spans 16 amino acids. CDR1 is LNHDA, CDR2 SQIVND, per germline (reference sequence).

The chain recombines TRBV2 with TRBJ1-5; the D gene is possibly TRBD1 (5 bases). The V gene lost 3 bases and the J gene lost 3 bases, with 9 bases spanning the gap. This CDR3 is built from 14 residues. Germline values: CDR1 SNHLY, CDR2 FYNNEI. DNA for the CDR3: TGTGCCAGCAGTGAGCAGGGAATCAATCAGCCCCAGCATTTT. Protein: CASSEQGINQPQHF.

The chain recombines TRBV29-1 with TRBJ2-1; 8 bases line up with TRBD1. Germline V CDR1 and CDR2: SQVTM, ANQGSEA. The CDR3 spans 15 residues. The V gene end was trimmed by 5 bases and the J gene end by 2 bases; junction bases not matched to a gene: 8. The CDR3 sequence is CSVTSQDRAYNEQFF. The CDR3 DNA sequence: TGCAGCGTTACGAGTCAGGACAGGGCCTACAATGAGCAGTTCTTC.

This chain connects TRBV9 to TRBJ1-1; D is undetermined. The CDR3 length is 15 residues. V was pared by 1 base and J by 0 bases, with 10 bases between. The germline V gene encodes CDR1 SGDLS and CDR2 YYNGEE. The CDR3 loop is CASSVTQFMNTEAFF. In nucleotides, the CDR3 is TGTGCCAGCAGCGTAACGCAATTCATGAACACTGAAGCTTTCTTT.